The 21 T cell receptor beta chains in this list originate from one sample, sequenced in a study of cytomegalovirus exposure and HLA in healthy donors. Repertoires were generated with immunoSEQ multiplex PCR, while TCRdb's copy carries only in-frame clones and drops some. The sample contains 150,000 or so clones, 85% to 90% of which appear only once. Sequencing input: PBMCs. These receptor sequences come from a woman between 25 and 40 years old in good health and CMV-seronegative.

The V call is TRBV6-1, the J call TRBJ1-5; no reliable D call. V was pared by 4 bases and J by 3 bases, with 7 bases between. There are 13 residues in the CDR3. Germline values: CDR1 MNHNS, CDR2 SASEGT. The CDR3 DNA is TGTGCCAGCAGTGGACTGATCAATCAGCCCCAGCATTTT. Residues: CASSGLINQPQHF.

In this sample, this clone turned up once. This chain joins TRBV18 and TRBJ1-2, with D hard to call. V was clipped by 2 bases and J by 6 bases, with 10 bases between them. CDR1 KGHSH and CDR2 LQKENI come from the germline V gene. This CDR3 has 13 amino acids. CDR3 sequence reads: CASSPSPEDGYTF. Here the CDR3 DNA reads TGTGCCAGCTCACCATCTCCCGAGGATGGCTACACCTTC.

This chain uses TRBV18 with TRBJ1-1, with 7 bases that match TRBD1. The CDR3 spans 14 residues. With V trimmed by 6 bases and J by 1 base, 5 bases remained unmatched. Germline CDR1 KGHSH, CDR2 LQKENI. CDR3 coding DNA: TGTGCCAGCTCCCCGGGACAGCAGAACACTGAAGCTTTCTTT. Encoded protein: CASSPGQQNTEAFF.

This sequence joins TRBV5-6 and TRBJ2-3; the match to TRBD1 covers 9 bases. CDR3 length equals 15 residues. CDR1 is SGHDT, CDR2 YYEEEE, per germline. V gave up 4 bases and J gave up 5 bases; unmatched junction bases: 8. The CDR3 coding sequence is TGTGCCAGCAGCGTAACAGGGGGCGTCGGAGATACGCAGTATTTT. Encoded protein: CASSVTGGVGDTQYF. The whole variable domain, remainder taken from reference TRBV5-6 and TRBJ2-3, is DAGVTQSPTHLIKTRGQQVTLRCSPKSGHDTVSWYQQALGQGPQFIFQYYEEEERQRGNFPDRFSGHQFPNYSSELNVNALLLGDSALYLCASSVTGGVGDTQYFGPGTRLTVL.

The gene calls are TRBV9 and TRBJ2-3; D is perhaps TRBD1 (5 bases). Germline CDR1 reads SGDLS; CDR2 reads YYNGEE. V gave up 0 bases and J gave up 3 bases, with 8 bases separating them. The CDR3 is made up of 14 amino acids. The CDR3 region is CASSVEGQTDTQYF. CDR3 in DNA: TGTGCCAGCAGCGTAGAGGGGCAGACAGATACGCAGTATTTT.

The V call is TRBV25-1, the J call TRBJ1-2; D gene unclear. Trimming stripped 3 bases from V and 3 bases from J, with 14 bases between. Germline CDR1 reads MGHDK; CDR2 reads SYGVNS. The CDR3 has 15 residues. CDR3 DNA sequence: TGTGCCAGCAGTGACCTATGGACTGACTACTATGGCTACACCTTC. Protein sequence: CASSDLWTDYYGYTF.

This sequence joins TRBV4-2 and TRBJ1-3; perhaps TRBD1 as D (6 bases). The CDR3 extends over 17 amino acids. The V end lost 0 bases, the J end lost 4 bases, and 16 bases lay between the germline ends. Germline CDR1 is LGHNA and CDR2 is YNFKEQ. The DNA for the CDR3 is TGTGCCAGCAGCCAAGATCCGGCAGGGGCTTCCGGAAACACCATATATTTT. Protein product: CASSQDPAGASGNTIYF.

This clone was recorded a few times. DNA of the CDR3: TGTGCCATCGACACTCAGGGCGATGGCTACACCTTC. Translation: CAIDTQGDGYTF. V is TRBV10-3 and J is TRBJ1-2; D is possibly TRBD1 (5 bases). The CDR3 contains 12 residues. The germline CDR1 and CDR2 sequences are ENHRY and SYGVKD. Deletions cut 8 bases from V and 6 bases from J, with 13 bases between.

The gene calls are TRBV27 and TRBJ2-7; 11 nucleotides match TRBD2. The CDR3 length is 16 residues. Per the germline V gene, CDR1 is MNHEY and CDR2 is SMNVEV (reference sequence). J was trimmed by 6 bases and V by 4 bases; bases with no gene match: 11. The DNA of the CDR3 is TGTGCCAGCAGTTCGATACTAGCGGGAGCAGGGGGCGAGCAGTACTTC. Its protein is CASSSILAGAGGEQYF.

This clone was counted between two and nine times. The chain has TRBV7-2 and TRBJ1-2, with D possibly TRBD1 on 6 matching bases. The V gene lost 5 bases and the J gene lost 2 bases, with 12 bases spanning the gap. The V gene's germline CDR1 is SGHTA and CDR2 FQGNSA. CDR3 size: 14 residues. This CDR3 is CASSPQGPNYGYTF. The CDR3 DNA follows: TGTGCCAGCAGCCCCCAGGGGCCAAACTATGGCTACACCTTC. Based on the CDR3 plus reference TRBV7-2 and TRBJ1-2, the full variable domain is GAGVSQSPSNKVTEKGKDVELRCDPISGHTALYWYRQSLGQGLEFLIYFQGNSAPDKSGLPSDRFSAERTGGSVSTLTIQRTQQEDSAVYLCASSPQGPNYGYTFGSGTRLTVV.

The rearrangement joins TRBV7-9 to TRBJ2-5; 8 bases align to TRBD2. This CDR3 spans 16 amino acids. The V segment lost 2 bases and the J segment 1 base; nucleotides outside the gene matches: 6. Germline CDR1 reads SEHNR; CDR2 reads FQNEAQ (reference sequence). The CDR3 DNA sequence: TGTGCCAGCAGCTTATTCTCAGCGGGGGCCCAAGAGACCCAGTACTTC. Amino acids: CASSLFSAGAQETQYF.

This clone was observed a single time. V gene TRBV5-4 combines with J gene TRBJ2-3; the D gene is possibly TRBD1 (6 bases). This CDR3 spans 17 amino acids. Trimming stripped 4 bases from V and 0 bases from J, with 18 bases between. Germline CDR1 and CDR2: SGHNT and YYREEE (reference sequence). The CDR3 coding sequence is TGTGCCAGCAGCCCACAAAGACAGGTCCTCAGCACAGATACGCAGTATTTT. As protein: CASSPQRQVLSTDTQYF.

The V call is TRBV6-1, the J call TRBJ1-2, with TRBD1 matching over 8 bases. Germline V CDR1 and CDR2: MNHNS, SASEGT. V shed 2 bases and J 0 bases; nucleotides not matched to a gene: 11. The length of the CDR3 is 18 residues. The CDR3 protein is CASSETPGQGTPNYGYTF. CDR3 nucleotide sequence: TGTGCCAGCAGTGAAACTCCCGGACAGGGAACACCTAACTATGGCTACACCTTC.

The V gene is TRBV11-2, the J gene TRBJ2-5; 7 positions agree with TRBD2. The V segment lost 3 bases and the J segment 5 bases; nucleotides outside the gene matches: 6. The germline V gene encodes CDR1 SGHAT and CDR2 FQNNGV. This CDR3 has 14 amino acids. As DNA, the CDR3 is TGTGCCAGCAGCTTCCAACGGGGGGAGGAGACCCAGTACTTC. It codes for CASSFQRGEETQYF.

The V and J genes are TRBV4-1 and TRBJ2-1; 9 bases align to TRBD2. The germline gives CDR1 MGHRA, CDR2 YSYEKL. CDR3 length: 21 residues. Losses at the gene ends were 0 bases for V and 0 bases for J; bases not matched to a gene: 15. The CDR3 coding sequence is TGCGCCAGCAGCCAAGATTTTACCGGCGCGGGGGGGCGGCCCTCCTACAATGAGCAGTTCTTC. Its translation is CASSQDFTGAGGRPSYNEQFF.

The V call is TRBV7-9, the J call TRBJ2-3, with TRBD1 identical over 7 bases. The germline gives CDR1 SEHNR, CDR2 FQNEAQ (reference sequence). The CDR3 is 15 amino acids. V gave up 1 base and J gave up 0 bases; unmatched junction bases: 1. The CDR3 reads CASSLGDSSTDTQYF. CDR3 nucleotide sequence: TGTGCCAGCAGCTTAGGGGACAGCAGCACAGATACGCAGTATTTT.

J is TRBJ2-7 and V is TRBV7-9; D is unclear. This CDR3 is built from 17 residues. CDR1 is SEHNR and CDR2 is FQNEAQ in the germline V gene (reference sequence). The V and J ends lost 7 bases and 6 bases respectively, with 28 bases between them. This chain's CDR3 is CASTSSLRLAENREQYF. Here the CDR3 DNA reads TGTGCCAGCACCTCCTCACTCCGACTGGCCGAAAACCGCGAGCAGTACTTC.

The DNA for the CDR3 is TGTGCCAGCAGTTATAGGGGGTTCGATACTGAAGCTTTCTTT. Protein product: CASSYRGFDTEAFF. The rearrangement links TRBV6-6 to TRBJ1-1; D is perhaps TRBD1 (6 bases). This CDR3 is 14 amino acids long. V lost 3 bases and J 5 bases, leaving 13 bases between the germline ends. The V gene's germline CDR1 is MNHNY and CDR2 SVGAGI (reference sequence).

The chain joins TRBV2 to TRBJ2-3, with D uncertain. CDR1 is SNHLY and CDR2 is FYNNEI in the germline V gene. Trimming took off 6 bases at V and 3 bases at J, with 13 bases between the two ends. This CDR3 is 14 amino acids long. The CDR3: CASRSLTSTDTQYF. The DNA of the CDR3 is TGTGCCAGCAGGTCCTTGACTTCGACAGATACGCAGTATTTT.

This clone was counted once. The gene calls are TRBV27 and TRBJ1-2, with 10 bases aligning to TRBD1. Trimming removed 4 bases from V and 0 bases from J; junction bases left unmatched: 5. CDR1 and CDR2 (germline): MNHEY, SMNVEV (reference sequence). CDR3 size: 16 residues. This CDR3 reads CASSSGQGLANYGYTF. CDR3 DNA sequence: TGTGCCAGCAGTTCGGGACAGGGGTTGGCTAACTATGGCTACACCTTC.

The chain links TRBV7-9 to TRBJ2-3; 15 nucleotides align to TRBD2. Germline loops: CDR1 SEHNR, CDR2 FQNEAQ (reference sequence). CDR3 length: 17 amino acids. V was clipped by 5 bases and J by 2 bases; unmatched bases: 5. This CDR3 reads CASSRGTSGGTTDTQYF. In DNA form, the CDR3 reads TGTGCCAGCAGCCGAGGGACTAGCGGGGGGACCACAGATACGCAGTATTTT. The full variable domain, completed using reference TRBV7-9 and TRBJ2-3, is DTGVSQNPRHKITKRGQNVTFRCDPISEHNRLYWYRQTLGQGPEFLTYFQNEAQLEKSRLLSDRFSAERPKGSFSTLEIQRTEQGDSAMYLCASSRGTSGGTTDTQYFGPGTRLTVL.